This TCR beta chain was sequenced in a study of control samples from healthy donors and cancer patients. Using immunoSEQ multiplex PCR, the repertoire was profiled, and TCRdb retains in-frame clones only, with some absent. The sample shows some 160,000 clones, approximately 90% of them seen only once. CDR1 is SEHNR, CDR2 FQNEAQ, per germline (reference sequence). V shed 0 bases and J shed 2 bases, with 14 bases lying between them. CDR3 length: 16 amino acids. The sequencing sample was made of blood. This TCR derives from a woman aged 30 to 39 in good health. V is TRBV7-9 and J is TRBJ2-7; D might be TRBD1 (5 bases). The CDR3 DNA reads TGTGCCAGCAGCTTAGCATCCTTGGGCAGGGCCTACGAGCAGTACTTC. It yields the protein CASSLASLGRAYEQYF. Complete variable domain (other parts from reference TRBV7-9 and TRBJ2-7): DTGVSQNPRHKITKRGQNVTFRCDPISEHNRLYWYRQTLGQGPEFLTYFQNEAQLEKSRLLSDRFSAERPKGSFSTLEIQRTEQGDSAMYLCASSLASLGRAYEQYFGPGTRLTVT.